The 27 T cell receptor beta chains listed next were all sequenced from one sample in a study of blood T cell repertoires in COVID-19 (dated by TCRdb to 2020 to 2022). Libraries came from the immunoSEQ multiplex PCR assay. Imported from immuneACCESS, the table was reduced by TCRdb to in-frame sequences with V and J called. These copies leave out some clones; in studies compared against another copy, an unresolved V gene accounts for under half, and the cause of the remainder is not known. Across this sample there are approximately 200,000 clones, with approximately 83% seen only once. The ten largest clones capture roughly 7% of the sample. Sequencing was performed on PBMCs or T cells enriched from blood (not recorded which). Every receptor here comes from a man aged 35 to 55 who had recovered from COVID-19.

The rearrangement uses TRBV5-1 and TRBJ1-2, with 7 bases identical to TRBD1. The CDR3 totals 17 residues. V gave up 0 bases and J gave up 4 bases; unmatched junction bases: 12. Germline values: CDR1 SGHRS, CDR2 YFSETQ. The CDR3 DNA follows: TGCGCCAGCAGCTTGGCGCCCTCAAACAGGGGTGGCTATGGCTACACCTTC. It specifies CASSLAPSNRGGYGYTF.

V gene TRBV7-2 combines with J gene TRBJ1-3, with 9 positions matching TRBD1. Germline CDR1 SGHTA, CDR2 FQGNSA. V lost 1 base and J lost 4; bases outside the gene matches: 5. The CDR3 is 16 residues long. The CDR3 region is CASSLDDRGSGNTIYF. The CDR3 DNA reads as TGTGCCAGCAGCTTAGATGACAGGGGGTCCGGAAACACCATATATTTT.

The CDR3 here is CASGRQGRSSYGYTF. DNA for the CDR3: TGTGCCAGCGGCCGACAGGGAAGATCTTCCTATGGCTACACCTTC. The chain combines TRBV6-5 with TRBJ1-2, with 7 bases aligning to TRBD1. Germline trimming cut 8 bases from V and 4 bases from J; bases unmatched to any gene: 13. The germline gives CDR1 MNHEY, CDR2 SVGAGI. The CDR3 sequence is 15 residues long.

This rearrangement joins TRBV5-1 to TRBJ2-3; 9 nucleotides match TRBD1. The CDR3 runs to 16 residues. V was pared by 4 bases and J by 2 bases, with 8 bases of the junction left unmatched. Looked up from germline, CDR1 is SGHRS and CDR2 is YFSETQ. The CDR3 nucleotides are TGCGCCAGCAGCAAAGGACAGGGGTGGTCCACAGATACGCAGTATTTT. Translated: CASSKGQGWSTDTQYF.

The chain is built from TRBV29-1 and TRBJ1-2; weak D call: TRBD1 (6 bases). CDR3 length: 13 amino acids. V shed 2 bases and J shed 7 bases, with 14 bases lying between them. Germline V gene lookup returns CDR1 SQVTM and CDR2 ANQGSEA. CDR3 in amino acids: CSVERGGGSGYTF. DNA for the CDR3: TGCAGCGTTGAAAGGGGGGGAGGGAGTGGCTACACCTTC.

The chain joins TRBV19 to TRBJ1-2; the D gene is possibly TRBD1 (5 bases). Trimming removed 2 bases at V and 3 bases at J, with 10 bases between. The CDR3 consists of 14 residues. CDR1 is LNHDA, CDR2 SQIVND, per germline (reference sequence). DNA for the CDR3: TGTGCCAGTAGTATACAGGGCTCGGACTATGGCTACACCTTC. This codes for CASSIQGSDYGYTF.

J is TRBJ2-3 and V is TRBV7-2; 7 positions match TRBD2. The CDR3 contains 15 residues. V lost 1 base, J lost 6 bases, and 7 bases stayed unmatched. Germline V CDR1 and CDR2: SGHTA, FQGNSA. As DNA, the CDR3 is TGTGCCAGCAGCTTAGAGGGCGGGGGTAGGGATACGCAGTATTTT. Its translation is CASSLEGGGRDTQYF.

The chain combines TRBV28 with TRBJ1-1; the match to TRBD1 covers 9 bases. This CDR3 comprises 14 residues. Germline CDR1 MDHEN, CDR2 SYDVKM. V dropped 5 bases and J dropped 4; count of bases not matched to a gene: 5. The chain's CDR3 is CASSPGQGPTEAFF. Written as DNA, the CDR3 is TGTGCCAGCAGTCCTGGACAGGGGCCCACTGAAGCTTTCTTT.

The chain is built from TRBV27 and TRBJ2-2; possibly TRBD1 for D (5 bases). Germline CDR1 and CDR2: MNHEY and SMNVEV (reference sequence). Trimming took off 7 bases at V and 1 base at J, with 13 bases between the two ends. The CDR3 runs 15 residues. The CDR3 nucleotides are TGTGCCAGCAACCGGCAGGGCGGGAACACCGGGGAGCTGTTTTTT. Protein product: CASNRQGGNTGELFF.

The chain joins TRBV7-2 to TRBJ2-7, with D maybe TRBD2 (5 bases). V lost 5 bases, J lost 2 bases, and 13 bases lay in between. Germline CDR1 reads SGHTA; CDR2 reads FQGNSA. The CDR3 consists of 14 residues. CDR3 sequence: CASSDLGRAYEQYF. Written as DNA, the CDR3 is TGTGCCAGCAGCGACCTTGGGCGGGCCTACGAGCAGTACTTC. The whole variable domain, filled in from reference TRBV7-2 and TRBJ2-7, reads GAGVSQSPSNKVTEKGKDVELRCDPISGHTALYWYRQSLGQGLEFLIYFQGNSAPDKSGLPSDRFSAERTGGSVSTLTIQRTQQEDSAVYLCASSDLGRAYEQYFGPGTRLTVT.

V is TRBV5-1 and J is TRBJ2-7; weak D call: TRBD2 (6 bases). Trimming shortened V by 4 bases and J by 3 bases, and 11 bases separated the two germline ends. Germline lookup yields CDR1 SGHRS and CDR2 YFSETQ. The CDR3 has 13 amino acids. The CDR3 is CASSPAGNYEQYF. CDR3 coding DNA: TGCGCCAGCAGCCCGGCGGGGAACTACGAGCAGTACTTC.

Concerning this clone itself: Other DNA sequences in the same sample also yield this CDR3. This chain connects TRBV2 to TRBJ1-3, with 12 bases that match TRBD1. Unmatched junction bases numbered 2, after V lost 7 bases and J lost 4 bases. Per germline, CDR1 SNHLY and CDR2 FYNNEI. The CDR3 consists of 14 residues. CDR3 nucleotides: TGTGCCAGCACTGGGACAGGGGGCGGAAACACCATATATTTT. It codes for CASTGTGGGNTIYF.

This chain links TRBV9 with TRBJ2-2; the match to TRBD1 covers 7 bases. The junction had 10 bases not matched to a gene; V was cut back by 6 bases and J by 5 bases. This CDR3 has 15 amino acids. Germline assignment: CDR1 SGDLS and CDR2 YYNGEE. The CDR3: CASNYQQGSTGELFF. CDR3 sequence (DNA): TGTGCCAGCAACTACCAACAGGGGTCGACCGGGGAGCTGTTTTTT.

The chain links TRBV6-5 to TRBJ1-1; D might be TRBD1 (5 bases). Germline V gene lookup returns CDR1 MNHEY and CDR2 SVGAGI. V was pared by 4 bases and J by 2 bases, with 8 bases between. The CDR3 loop spans 13 amino acids. The CDR3 bases are TGTGCCAGCAGTTGGGGCAGAAACACTGAAGCTTTCTTT. Its protein is CASSWGRNTEAFF.

The V call is TRBV7-9, the J call TRBJ1-3, with TRBD1 as a possible D gene (5 bases). The germline gives CDR1 SEHNR, CDR2 FQNEAQ (reference sequence). The length of the CDR3 is 15 residues. Trimming pared 4 bases from V and 0 bases from J, leaving 10 bases between. As DNA, the CDR3 is TGTGCCAGCAGCTCGGGACTGTACTCTGGAAACACCATATATTTT. It codes for CASSSGLYSGNTIYF.

This chain links TRBV2 with TRBJ1-2; TRBD1 matches 12 bases. The CDR3 has 15 amino acids. Germline values: CDR1 SNHLY, CDR2 FYNNEI. V lost 3 bases, J lost 6 bases, and 5 bases stayed unmatched. CDR3 region: CASSDGTGGKDGYTF. DNA for the CDR3: TGTGCCAGCAGTGACGGGACAGGGGGCAAGGATGGCTACACCTTC.

This clone was counted only a few times. The V and J genes are TRBV5-6 and TRBJ2-2, with 8 nucleotides matching TRBD1. The CDR3 has 14 amino acids. Germline V CDR1 and CDR2: SGHDT, YYEEEE. V was pared by 4 bases and J by 10 bases, with 9 bases of the junction left unmatched. Written as DNA, the CDR3 is TGTGCCAGCAGCCGAGCGACAGGGGTCTCGGAGCTGTTTTTT. Encoded protein: CASSRATGVSELFF.

This clone was seen a single time. The chain uses TRBV5-1 and TRBJ1-3, with 10 bases that match TRBD1. Trimming at V came to 1 base and at J to 2 bases, leaving 6 bases not matched to a gene. This CDR3 comprises 17 residues. CDR1 SGHRS and CDR2 YFSETQ come from the germline V gene. DNA of the CDR3: TGCGCCAGCAGCTTGTCCGGGACAGGGGTTCCTGGAAACACCATATATTTT. The encoded protein is CASSLSGTGVPGNTIYF.

The chain uses TRBV4-2 and TRBJ2-3; TRBD2 matches at 11 bases. CDR3 size: 16 residues. Trimming took 0 bases from V and 6 from J; bases not matched to a gene: 5. From germline, CDR1 is LGHNA and CDR2 YNFKEQ. Here the CDR3 DNA reads TGTGCCAGCAGCCAAGATTCTAGCGGGGGGTTCGATACGCAGTATTTT. The encoded protein is CASSQDSSGGFDTQYF.

The gene calls are TRBV5-1 and TRBJ1-4, with D perhaps TRBD1 (6 bases). The V gene's germline CDR1 is SGHRS and CDR2 YFSETQ. The length of the CDR3 is 17 residues. V lost 0 bases and J 7 bases, leaving 19 bases between the germline ends. Written as DNA, the CDR3 is TGCGCCAGCAGCTTGGCACCACAGGGTAGGAATATTGAAAAACTGTTTTTT. Amino acids: CASSLAPQGRNIEKLFF. Full variable domain (remainder filled in from reference TRBV5-1 and TRBJ1-4): KAGVTQTPRYLIKTRGQQVTLSCSPISGHRSVSWYQQTPGQGLQFLFEYFSETQRNKGNFPGRFSGRQFSNSRSEMNVSTLELGDSALYLCASSLAPQGRNIEKLFFGSGTQLSVL.

This chain connects TRBV19 to TRBJ1-1; 7 bases fit TRBD1. The CDR3 totals 16 residues. V shed 9 bases and J 0 bases; nucleotides not matched to a gene: 13. Germline-derived CDR1 and CDR2 are LNHDA and SQIVND (reference sequence). CDR3 DNA sequence: TGTGCCAGATCATTCCGGGACAGCCATATGAACACTGAAGCTTTCTTT. It yields the protein CARSFRDSHMNTEAFF.

The chain joins TRBV2 to TRBJ1-3, with D unclear. The CDR3 extends over 14 amino acids. CDR1 is SNHLY, CDR2 FYNNEI, per germline. V was cut by 4 bases and J by 0 bases, with 7 bases left in between. CDR3 coding DNA: TGTGCCAGCAGTGTCCGGAGCTCTGGAAACACCATATATTTT. Translated, it gives CASSVRSSGNTIYF. Filled out from reference TRBV2 and TRBJ1-3, the complete variable domain reads EPEVTQTPSHQVTQMGQEVILRCVPISNHLYFYWYRQILGQKVEFLVSFYNNEISEKSEIFDDQFSVERPDGSNFTLKIRSTKLEDSAMYFCASSVRSSGNTIYFGEGSWLTVV.

The chain links TRBV6-2 or TRBV6-3 to TRBJ1-5, with D unresolved. Germline values: CDR1 MNHEY, CDR2 SVGEGT. The CDR3 is made up of 16 amino acids. V shed 2 bases and J shed 6 bases, with 17 bases lying between them. Here the CDR3 reads CASSYGSTDGVQPQHF. In nucleotides, the CDR3 is TGTGCCAGCAGTTACGGATCGACCGACGGGGTTCAGCCCCAGCATTTT.

V gene TRBV19 combines with J gene TRBJ1-5, with D uncertain. The CDR3 loop spans 13 amino acids. Germline CDR1 reads LNHDA; CDR2 reads SQIVND (reference sequence). Trimming took off 7 bases at V and 1 base at J, with 8 bases between the two ends. CDR3 residues: CASTVGSNQPQHF. The CDR3 nucleotides read TGTGCCAGTACAGTCGGGAGCAATCAGCCCCAGCATTTT.

The chain is built from TRBV27 and TRBJ2-2, with a tentative D call TRBD2 (6 bases). Looked up from germline, CDR1 is MNHEY and CDR2 is SMNVEV (reference sequence). The CDR3 is made up of 14 amino acids. V was shortened by 3 bases and J by 8 bases, with 13 bases between the two germline ends. CDR3 sequence: CASSFGTVVGELFF. In nucleotides, the CDR3 is TGTGCCAGCAGTTTCGGGACTGTCGTAGGGGAGCTGTTTTTT.

The chain employs TRBV9 and TRBJ2-1; possibly TRBD1 for D (5 bases). This CDR3 is built from 15 residues. Germline V CDR1 and CDR2: SGDLS, YYNGEE. The germline V and J ends were trimmed by 2 bases and 9 bases, with 18 bases remaining between them. For the CDR3, the DNA is TGTGCCAGCAGCGTGGGCGGCCTACAAAGGGGTGAGCAGTTCTTC. It translates to CASSVGGLQRGEQFF.

Regarding this clone: Different DNA sequences within this sample yield the same CDR3. V is TRBV9 and J is TRBJ2-5; D may be TRBD2 (6 bases). Looked up from germline, CDR1 is SGDLS and CDR2 is YYNGEE. Between the trimmed V and J ends, which lost 0 bases and 2 bases, there was a span of 8 bases. The CDR3 covers 14 residues. The CDR3 loop is CASSVGGVQETQYF. The CDR3 nucleotides are TGTGCCAGCAGCGTAGGGGGGGTACAAGAGACCCAGTACTTC.